The 28 T cell receptor beta chains reported below all come from one sample, sequenced in a study of blood T cell repertoires in COVID-19 (TCRdb year 2020). The library was obtained by the immunoSEQ multiplex PCR assay. TCRdb stores this immuneACCESS table with in-frame sequences only. Part of the clones is absent; in the studies checked, under half of the shortfall reflects unresolved V genes, and no reason is known for the rest. The sample data list about 91,000 clones, and about 90% of these were observed just once. Roughly 7.4% of the sample comes from the top ten. Sequences were obtained from peripheral blood. The receptors were gathered from a woman in her 70s with acute or convalescent COVID-19.

The DNA of the CDR3 is TGTGCCAGCAGACCTTATACTAGCGGGAGCTCCTACGAGCAGTACTTC. Residues: CASRPYTSGSSYEQYF. The rearrangement joins TRBV7-2 to TRBJ2-7, with 11 bases aligning to TRBD2. J gave up 0 bases and V 6 bases, and 7 bases lay outside the gene matches. The germline CDR1 and CDR2 sequences are SGHTA and FQGNSA. The CDR3 contains 16 residues.

This chain joins TRBV6-5 and TRBJ2-3, with 12 bases fitting TRBD2. J gave up 0 bases and V 8 bases, and 0 bases lay outside the gene matches. Germline loops: CDR1 MNHEY, CDR2 SVGAGI. This CDR3 comprises 14 residues. As DNA, the CDR3 is TGTGCCAGCGGACTAGCGGGGAGCACAGATACGCAGTATTTT. This sequence encodes CASGLAGSTDTQYF.

Here the CDR3 reads CASSFGGAAEAFF. CDR3 DNA sequence: TGTGCCAGCAGCTTTGGAGGGGCCGCTGAAGCTTTCTTT. The chain has TRBV5-4 and TRBJ1-1; perhaps TRBD1 as D (5 bases). With 2 bases removed from V and 6 bases from J, the gap between germline ends came to 11 bases. The germline V gene has CDR1 SGHNT and CDR2 YYREEE (reference sequence). This CDR3 is 13 amino acids long. Full variable domain (outside the CDR3, taken from reference TRBV5-4 and TRBJ1-1): ETGVTQSPTHLIKTRGQQVTLRCSSQSGHNTVSWYQQALGQGPQFIFQYYREEENGRGNFPPRFSGLQFPNYSSELNVNALELDDSALYLCASSFGGAAEAFFGQGTRLTVV.

In its sample, this clone was seen once. This chain uses TRBV9 with TRBJ1-2; possible D gene TRBD1, 6 bases. The CDR3 is 15 residues long. The germline CDR1 and CDR2 sequences are SGDLS and YYNGEE. Trimming removed 3 bases at V and 3 bases at J, with 15 bases between. This chain's CDR3 is CASSAPQGWDYGYTF. CDR3 bases: TGTGCCAGCAGCGCACCACAGGGTTGGGACTATGGCTACACCTTC.

V gene TRBV4-2 combines with J gene TRBJ2-4; a possible D gene is TRBD1 (5 bases). Trimming removed 2 bases from V and 7 bases from J, with 9 bases in between. The germline gives CDR1 LGHNA, CDR2 YNFKEQ. The CDR3 is 13 residues long. CDR3 loop: CASSQQGGNIQYF. CDR3 nucleotide sequence: TGTGCCAGCAGCCAACAGGGTGGGAACATTCAGTACTTC.

The gene calls are TRBV29-1 and TRBJ2-1; 7 positions match TRBD1. The CDR3 has 13 amino acids. In germline, CDR1 is SQVTM, CDR2 ANQGSEA. V was pared by 7 bases and J by 7 bases, with 10 bases of the junction left unmatched. CDR3 sequence (DNA): TGCAGCGCCACCAAGACAGGGCGGAATGAGCAGTTCTTC. Residues: CSATKTGRNEQFF.

For this clone: At one end the junction does not follow the germline gene, possibly because of a read error. The chain is built from TRBV27 and TRBJ2-2, with D possibly TRBD1 on 6 matching bases. The CDR3 runs to 16 residues. In germline, CDR1 is MNHEY, CDR2 SMNVEV (reference sequence). This CDR3 reads CATSPSGGLNTGELFF. Written as DNA, the CDR3 is TGTGCCACCAGTCCATCTGGGGGCTTGAACACCGGGGAGCTGTTTTTT.

CDR3 protein: CASSSGDTEAFF. The CDR3 region has the DNA TGTGCCAGCAGCTCGGGGGACACTGAAGCTTTCTTT. This sequence joins TRBV28 and TRBJ1-1; maybe TRBD1 (5 bases). V was trimmed by 6 bases and J by 3 bases, leaving 8 bases between them. Germline V gene data show CDR1 as MDHEN and CDR2 as SYDVKM. CDR3 size: 12 residues.

J is TRBJ1-2 and V is TRBV7-3, with D possibly matching TRBD1 (5 bases). V gave up 2 bases and J gave up 2 bases, with 12 bases separating them. CDR3 length: 15 residues. Germline-derived CDR1 and CDR2 are SGHTA and FQGTGA. CDR3 residues: CASSLGGGPNYGYTF. CDR3 DNA sequence: TGTGCCAGCAGCTTAGGGGGAGGCCCCAACTATGGCTACACCTTC.

The J gene is TRBJ2-7, the V gene TRBV5-1; TRBD2 aligns across 12 bases. V lost 4 bases and J lost 2; bases outside the gene matches: 7. The CDR3 is 16 amino acids. Germline V gives CDR1 SGHRS, CDR2 YFSETQ. The CDR3 DNA reads as TGCGCCAGCAGCGGAACTAGCGGGAGGATCCCCTACGAGCAGTACTTC. Protein product: CASSGTSGRIPYEQYF.

This chain uses TRBV9 with TRBJ1-5; D is undetermined. Germline CDR1 is SGDLS and CDR2 is YYNGEE. The CDR3 runs 13 residues. V lost 0 bases to trimming and J lost 4 bases, with 5 bases between them. The CDR3, as DNA: TGTGCCAGCAGCGTAGACGGTAATCAGCCCCAGCATTTT. Protein sequence: CASSVDGNQPQHF.

This clone was seen a few times. The chain joins TRBV7-3 to TRBJ1-3; D ambiguous. With 2 bases removed from V and 0 bases from J, the gap between germline ends came to 5 bases. Germline V gene lookup returns CDR1 SGHTA and CDR2 FQGTGA. The CDR3 has 14 residues. CDR3 sequence: CASSLYYSGNTIYF. DNA for the CDR3: TGTGCCAGCAGCTTATATTACTCTGGAAACACCATATATTTT.

The chain carries TRBV24-1 and TRBJ2-7; 7 nucleotides line up with TRBD2. Germline loops: CDR1 KGHDR, CDR2 SFDVKD. The CDR3 loop spans 15 amino acids. V dropped 7 bases and J dropped 0; count of bases not matched to a gene: 8. The CDR3: CATRLKGDYSYEQYF. Here the CDR3 DNA reads TGTGCCACCAGGCTAAAAGGGGACTACTCCTACGAGCAGTACTTC.

This chain connects TRBV28 to TRBJ1-4, with 8 bases aligning to TRBD1. The V and J ends lost 1 base and 3 bases, in that order; junction bases with no gene match: 4. The CDR3 has 16 residues. Per the germline V gene, CDR1 is MDHEN and CDR2 is SYDVKM. CDR3 coding DNA: TGTGCCAGCAGTTTATCCCCACAGGGGGCTAATGAAAAACTGTTTTTT. It specifies CASSLSPQGANEKLFF.

This rearrangement joins TRBV30 to TRBJ1-1, with TRBD1 as a possible D gene (5 bases). Germline V gives CDR1 GTSNPN, CDR2 SVGIG (reference sequence). The CDR3 consists of 15 residues. V was trimmed by 4 bases and J by 0 bases, leaving 15 bases between them. Here the CDR3 DNA reads TGTGCCTGGACCCAAGGGGTAGAACTGAACACTGAAGCTTTCTTT. This gives the protein CAWTQGVELNTEAFF.

The chain uses TRBV2 and TRBJ1-2; 9 bases align to TRBD1. Germline CDR1 reads SNHLY; CDR2 reads FYNNEI. This CDR3 has 14 amino acids. The junction had 5 bases not matched to a gene; V was cut back by 4 bases and J by 5 bases. The CDR3 nucleotides read TGTGCCAGCAGTGGGGGGGACAGGGTTTATGGCTACACCTTC. Protein sequence: CASSGGDRVYGYTF. Combining the CDR3 with reference TRBV2 and TRBJ1-2 gives the whole variable domain EPEVTQTPSHQVTQMGQEVILRCVPISNHLYFYWYRQILGQKVEFLVSFYNNEISEKSEIFDDQFSVERPDGSNFTLKIRSTKLEDSAMYFCASSGGDRVYGYTFGSGTRLTVV.

The chain recombines TRBV28 with TRBJ2-7, with D perhaps matching TRBD1 (5 bases). The CDR3 contains 13 residues. V was clipped by 3 bases and J by 2 bases, with 8 bases between them. Germline lookup yields CDR1 MDHEN and CDR2 SYDVKM. The CDR3 DNA is TGTGCCAGCAGTTTTGTACAGGCCTACGAGCAGTACTTC. Translation gives CASSFVQAYEQYF.

This chain links TRBV5-4 with TRBJ2-5; 7 nucleotides agree with TRBD2. The CDR3 consists of 15 residues. Germline CDR1 reads SGHNT; CDR2 reads YYREEE (reference sequence). V was clipped by 2 bases and J by 3 bases; unmatched bases: 7. CDR3 residues: CASSFSISGEETQYF. In DNA, the CDR3 is TGTGCCAGCAGCTTTTCCATAAGCGGGGAAGAGACCCAGTACTTC.

This chain links TRBV19 with TRBJ1-5; possible D gene TRBD1, 6 bases. CDR3 size: 14 residues. Deletions cut 3 bases from V and 6 bases from J, with 12 bases between. Germline V gene sequence: CDR1 LNHDA, CDR2 SQIVND (reference sequence). The CDR3 DNA reads as TGTGCCAGTAGTATGGTACAGGGCGGTCAGCCCCAGCATTTT. This sequence encodes CASSMVQGGQPQHF.

The chain couples TRBV6-6 to TRBJ2-7, with D unresolved. The V end lost 6 bases, the J end lost 2 bases, and 20 bases lay between the germline ends. Germline values: CDR1 MNHNY, CDR2 SVGAGI (reference sequence). The length of the CDR3 is 16 residues. CDR3 in amino acids: CASSSTADSRTYEQYF. The CDR3 DNA reads TGTGCCAGCAGCTCGACCGCGGATTCCCGGACCTACGAGCAGTACTTC.

The CDR3 here is CASSLTGGRAGYNEQFF. The CDR3, as DNA: TGTGCCAGCAGCTTAACCGGCGGGAGGGCCGGGTACAATGAGCAGTTCTTC. The chain carries TRBV7-3 and TRBJ2-1, with 9 bases lining up with TRBD2. CDR3 length equals 17 residues. V dropped 0 bases and J dropped 4; count of bases not matched to a gene: 7. CDR1 and CDR2 from the germline V gene are SGHTA and FQGTGA.

The chain recombines TRBV13 with TRBJ2-7; D gene uncertain. The CDR3 has 12 amino acids. Germline assignment: CDR1 PRHDT and CDR2 FYEKMQ (reference sequence). With 1 base removed from V and 4 bases from J, the gap between germline ends came to 5 bases. The CDR3: CASSLVRYEQYF. The CDR3 bases are TGTGCCAGCAGCTTAGTGCGGTACGAGCAGTACTTC.

The V gene is TRBV18, the J gene TRBJ2-1, with 12 bases lining up with TRBD2. J gave up 4 bases and V 1 base, and 11 bases lay outside the gene matches. Germline values: CDR1 KGHSH, CDR2 LQKENI. CDR3 length equals 19 residues. The CDR3 DNA is TGTGCCAGCTCACCACGACTAGCGGGAGATTCGGGTTTATACAATGAGCAGTTCTTC. It yields the protein CASSPRLAGDSGLYNEQFF.

The chain links TRBV5-1 to TRBJ2-1, with TRBD1 matching over 7 bases. The V segment lost 4 bases and the J segment 2 bases; nucleotides outside the gene matches: 6. The V gene's germline CDR1 is SGHRS and CDR2 YFSETQ. This CDR3 is 15 amino acids long. The CDR3 reads CASSPTGPTYNEQFF. CDR3 nucleotide sequence: TGCGCCAGCAGCCCGACAGGGCCAACCTACAATGAGCAGTTCTTC.

V usage is TRBV19 and J usage is TRBJ2-1; TRBD2 aligns across 10 bases. The CDR3 extends over 17 amino acids. The V segment lost 3 bases and the J segment 9 bases; nucleotides outside the gene matches: 14. Germline-derived CDR1 and CDR2 are LNHDA and SQIVND (reference sequence). The CDR3 protein is CASSILKSSSGRVEQFF. The CDR3 DNA is TGTGCCAGTAGTATTTTAAAGTCGTCTAGCGGGAGAGTTGAGCAGTTCTTC.

The J gene is TRBJ2-7, the V gene TRBV15; D is unresolved. The CDR3 is made up of 14 amino acids. CDR1 is LNHNV, CDR2 YYDKDF, per germline (reference sequence). The V and J ends lost 0 bases and 7 bases respectively, with 13 bases between them. The CDR3 here is CATSRDLAVREQYF. The CDR3 bases are TGTGCCACCAGCAGAGATCTCGCTGTACGGGAGCAGTACTTC.

The chain is built from TRBV7-8 and TRBJ2-7, with D uncertain. The CDR3 has 14 residues. The V gene's germline CDR1 is SGHVS and CDR2 FQNEAQ. With 5 bases removed from V and 0 bases from J, the gap between germline ends came to 11 bases. This CDR3 reads CASSLVFNSYEQYF. The CDR3 nucleotides are TGTGCCAGCAGCCTAGTATTTAACTCCTACGAGCAGTACTTC.

This chain connects TRBV24-1 to TRBJ2-2; 8 nucleotides align to TRBD2. Germline assignment: CDR1 KGHDR and CDR2 SFDVKD. J gave up 1 base and V 1 base, and 1 base lay outside the gene matches. This CDR3 is built from 16 residues. The CDR3 DNA reads as TGTGCCACCAGTGATTTTAGCGGGAAGAACACCGGGGAGCTGTTTTTT. Amino acids: CATSDFSGKNTGELFF.